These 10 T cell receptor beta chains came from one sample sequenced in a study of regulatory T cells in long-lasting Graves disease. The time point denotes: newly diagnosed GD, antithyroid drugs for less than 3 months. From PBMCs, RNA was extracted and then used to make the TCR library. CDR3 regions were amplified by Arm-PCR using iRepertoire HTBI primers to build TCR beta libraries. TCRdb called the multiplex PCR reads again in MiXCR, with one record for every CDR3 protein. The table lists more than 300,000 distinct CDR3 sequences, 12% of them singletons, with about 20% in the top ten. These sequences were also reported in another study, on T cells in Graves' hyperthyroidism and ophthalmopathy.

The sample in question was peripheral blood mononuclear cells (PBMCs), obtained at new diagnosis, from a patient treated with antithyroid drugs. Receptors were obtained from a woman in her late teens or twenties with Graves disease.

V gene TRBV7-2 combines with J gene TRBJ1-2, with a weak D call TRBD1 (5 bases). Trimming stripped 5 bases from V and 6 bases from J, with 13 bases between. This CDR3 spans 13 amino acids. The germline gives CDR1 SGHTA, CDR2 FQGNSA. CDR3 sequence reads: CASSLLPGDGYTF. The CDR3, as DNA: TGTGCCAGCAGCCTTCTCCCGGGGGATGGCTACACCTTC.

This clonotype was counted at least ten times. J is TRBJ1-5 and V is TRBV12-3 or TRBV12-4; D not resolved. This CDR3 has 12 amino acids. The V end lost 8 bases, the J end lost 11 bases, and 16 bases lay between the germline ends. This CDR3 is CASSDSQGTQHF. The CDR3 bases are TGTGCCAGCTCCGACTCCCAAGGGACCCAGCATTTT.

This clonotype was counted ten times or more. CDR3 sequence reads: CASSRWTGELFF. The CDR3 region has the DNA TGTGCCAGCTCCCGGTGGACCGGGGAGCTGTTTTTT. V and J are TRBV28 and TRBJ2-2; D not resolved. The CDR3 totals 12 residues. CDR1 and CDR2 (germline): MDHEN, SYDVKM. The V and J ends lost 8 bases and 5 bases respectively, with 9 bases between them.

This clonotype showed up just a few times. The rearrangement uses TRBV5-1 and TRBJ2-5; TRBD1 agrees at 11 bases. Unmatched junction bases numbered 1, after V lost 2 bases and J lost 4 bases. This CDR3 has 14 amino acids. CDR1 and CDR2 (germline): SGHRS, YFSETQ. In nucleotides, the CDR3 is TGCGCCAGCAGCTTTGGGACAGGGGGAGAGACCCAGTACTTC. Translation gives CASSFGTGGETQYF.

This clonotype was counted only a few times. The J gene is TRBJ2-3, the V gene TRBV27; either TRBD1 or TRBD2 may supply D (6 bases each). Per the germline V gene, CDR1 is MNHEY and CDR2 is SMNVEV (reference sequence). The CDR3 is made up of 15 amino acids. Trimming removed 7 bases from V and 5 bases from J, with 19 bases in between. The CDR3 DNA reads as TGTGCCAGCAAAGGGACACCTGCCGGGGGAGATACGCAGTATTTT. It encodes CASKGTPAGGDTQYF.

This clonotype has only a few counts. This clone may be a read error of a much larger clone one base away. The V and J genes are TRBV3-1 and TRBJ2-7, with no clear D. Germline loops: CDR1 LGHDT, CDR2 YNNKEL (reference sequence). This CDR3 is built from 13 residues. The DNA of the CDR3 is TGTGCCAGCGGCCAAAAAGGGTCCTACGAGCAGTACTTC. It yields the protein CASGQKGSYEQYF.

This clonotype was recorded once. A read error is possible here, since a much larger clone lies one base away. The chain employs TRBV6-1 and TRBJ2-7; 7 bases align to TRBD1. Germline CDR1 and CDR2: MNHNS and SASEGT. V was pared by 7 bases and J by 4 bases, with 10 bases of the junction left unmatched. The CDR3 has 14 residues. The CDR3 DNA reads TGTGCCAGCACCACCGGACAGGCCCATTACGAGCAGTACTTC. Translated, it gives CASTTGQAHYEQYF.

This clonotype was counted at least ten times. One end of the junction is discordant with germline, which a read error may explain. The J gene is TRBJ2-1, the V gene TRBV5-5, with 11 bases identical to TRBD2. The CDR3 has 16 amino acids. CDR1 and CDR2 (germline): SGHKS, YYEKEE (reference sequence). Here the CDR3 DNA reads TGCGCCAGCAGCTTGGCCTTTGGACTAGCGGGCAATGAGCAGTTCTTC. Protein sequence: CASSLAFGLAGNEQFF.

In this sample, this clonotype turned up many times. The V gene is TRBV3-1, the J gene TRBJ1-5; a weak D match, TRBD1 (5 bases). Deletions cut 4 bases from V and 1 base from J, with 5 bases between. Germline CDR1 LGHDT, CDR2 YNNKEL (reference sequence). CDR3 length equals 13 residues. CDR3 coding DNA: TGTGCCAGCAGCCGGGGGAGCAATCAGCCCCAGCATTTT. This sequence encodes CASSRGSNQPQHF.

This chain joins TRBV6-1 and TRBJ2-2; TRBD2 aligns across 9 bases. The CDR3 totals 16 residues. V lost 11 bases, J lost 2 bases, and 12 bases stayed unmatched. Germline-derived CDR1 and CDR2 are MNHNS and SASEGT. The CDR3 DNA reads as TGTGCCGGCTCTCATCCGGGACTAGCTAACACCGGGGAGCTGTTTTTT. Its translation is CAGSHPGLANTGELFF.